This TCR beta chain came from a study of naive and memory T cell subsets (TCRdb year 2017). About the investigation overall: Sorted naive and memory T cell subsets from peripheral blood were analyzed in the study using a UMI-based, open-source pipeline for TCR alpha and beta sequencing. IgG serology results and the functional CMV T cell responses were in complete agreement. RNA was DNase-treated and reverse transcribed with TCR constant-region primers, mostly using SuperScript III.

To prepare the library, UMI-ligation and nested PCR was applied. To cover both TRBC1 and TRBC2, the beta constant-region primer consisted of an equimolar mix of two oligonucleotides. The ligated cDNA went through four rounds of PCR with nested alpha and beta constant-region primers together with the SP2 primer. T4 RNA ligase 1 ligated a single-stranded oligonucleotide carrying the SP2 primer and a 12-nucleotide UMI to the cDNA 3' end. Incubation of the ligation reaction was carried out at 16 degrees C for about 19-25 hours. To avoid over-amplification, PCR2 was usually performed as a SYBR Green qPCR and halted once a predetermined threshold was reached. All purifications after the first were performed with Agencourt AMPure XP magnetic beads. Libraries were quantified by Qubit and checked on a TapeStation, where a main peak was expected near 650 bp. Sequencing of the pooled libraries was done on an Illumina MiSeq using v2 2x251 paired-end kits, which typically yielded roughly 0.9-2.2 million reads per sample. Each sample's library went into the pool at approximately 4 nM, and roughly 4.5-7.5% PhiX was added to help with cluster recognition. Turning to the authors' computational methods: Decombinator assigned V and J genes to Demultiplexor-processed FASTQ reads by tag matching, allowing a single base-pair mismatch. Collapsinator used UMIs to correct both sequencing errors and frequency errors arising from PCR heterogeneity. TCRs were translated and CDR3s were extracted from the conserved cysteine to the FGXG phenylalanine by CDR3Translator, with non-productive sequences being flagged. Gini, Shannon entropy and inverse Simpson indices were calculated on repertoires that had been subsampled to equal numbers of UMI-defined TCRs. Clonotype abundance distributions were fitted to a power law by maximum likelihood within the linear range. Similar UMI counts, unique TCR numbers and clonal distributions were obtained with the pipeline and with MIGEC on one naive CD8 sample. A set of approximately 7,300 CMV-associated CDR3 sequences, compiled from VDJdb and a published dataset, was used to search the repertoires. The raw public reads went through TCRdb reprocessing: fastp at Q25, MiXCR clone calling, in-frame beta chains kept. When rows share a CDR3 protein, they turn into one entry using the most common DNA and genes. What appears here as the V and J calls and clone size reflects TCRdb's work, not the paper's. In this sample the table shows about 18,000 distinct CDR3 sequences, 8.7% of which occur a single time. Of the sample, roughly 24% falls within the top ten clones.

TCR alpha and beta chain libraries were amplified separately from the second PCR step onward. The CMV status of each donor was determined by measuring IFNgamma production from CD4+ T cells after fresh PBMCs had been stimulated overnight with CMV viral lysate. CD4 T cells were positively selected using Miltenyi beads, after which CD8 T cells were positively selected from the CD4-negative fraction. Cells stained for CD3, CD4, CD8, CD45RA, CD27 and a live/dead dye were sorted on a BD Aria II into four subsets by CD45RA and CD27. Blood came from a few healthy volunteers, each fractionated into CD4 and CD8 T cells and then into four differentiation subsets. About 120 ml of peripheral blood was drawn per donor, and PBMC were isolated by Ficoll-Paque PLUS density-gradient centrifugation. Sorted cells were lysed in RLT buffer, and RNA was extracted with a Qiagen RNeasy kit and stored at -80°C. In this sample, this clonotype turned up many times. Its antigen is currently not known. The input lacks base qualities; no much larger clone sits a single base away.

Between the V and J ends, shortened by 8 bases and 1 base respectively, the junction contains 12 bases. CDR1 is given as SNHLY and CDR2 as FYNNEI, both from the germline V gene. Including cysteine and phenylalanine, the CDR3 has 14 amino acids. The entry retains the CDR3 DNA only, 42 bases that are in frame from base 1. What the work shows at the level of the full study, not this receptor alone: RNA-based TCR counts may be affected by expression changes linked to T cell activation and differentiation. Gini index rose and Shannon and inverse Simpson diversity fell from naive through CM, EM and EMRA in both CD4 and CD8 cells. The abundance of TCRs followed a power law with an exponent that differed between naive and memory subsets yet stayed consistent across the three individuals. Each clonotype was defined as a single alpha or beta chain sequence rather than as a paired alpha/beta receptor. The repertoire findings for the naive and memory subsets could not be validated against a ground truth because none was available. Once error correction was done, more than 85% of naive TCR sequences showed up just once, which made the naive abundance distributions much steeper than those of the memory subsets.

This sequence originates from a human donor in good health. The sequencing input was central memory CD8+ T cells from blood. The sample's cell subset or site label is to be understood as: central memory, CD45RA- CD27+. The rearrangement joined TRBV2 to TRBJ2-1; no D gene is confidently identified. The DNA is TGTGCCAGCTACTCGGTGGGGTCCTACAATGAGCAGTTCTTC. It specifies CASYSVGSYNEQFF.